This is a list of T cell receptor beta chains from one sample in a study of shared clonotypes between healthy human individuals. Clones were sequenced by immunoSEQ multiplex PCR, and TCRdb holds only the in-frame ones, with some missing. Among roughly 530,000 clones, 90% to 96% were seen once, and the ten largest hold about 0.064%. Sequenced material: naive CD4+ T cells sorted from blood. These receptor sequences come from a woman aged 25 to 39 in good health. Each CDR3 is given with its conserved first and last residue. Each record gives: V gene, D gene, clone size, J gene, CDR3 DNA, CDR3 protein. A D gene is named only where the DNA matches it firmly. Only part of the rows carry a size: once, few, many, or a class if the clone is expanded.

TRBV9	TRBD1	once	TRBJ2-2	TGTGCCAGCAGCGTAGGGTGGACAGGGGTAAACACCGGGGAGCTGTTTTTT	CASSVGWTGVNTGELFF
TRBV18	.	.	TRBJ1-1	TGTGCCAGCTCACCACGGAGTGGGGTTGTGGCGGGAACTGAAGCTTTCTTT	CASSPRSGVVAGTEAFF
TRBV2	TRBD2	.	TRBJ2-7	TGTGCCAGCAAGCGGGACTATACCTACGAGCAGTACTTC	CASKRDYTYEQYF
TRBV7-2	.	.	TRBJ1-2	TGTGCCAGCAGCCCCCAAACACCACCTCCACCATATGGCTACACCTTC	CASSPQTPPPPYGYTF
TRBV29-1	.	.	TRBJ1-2	TGCAGCGTTTCTCCCACCGGGAGATACCGCTATGGCTACACCTTC	CSVSPTGRYRYGYTF
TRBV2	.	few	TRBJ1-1	TGTGCCAGCAGGGGGGGGCCTGAAGCTTTCTTT	CASRGGPEAFF
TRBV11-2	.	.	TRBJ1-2	TGTGCCAGCAGCTCTAATAAGAGAAACTATGGCTACACCTTC	CASSSNKRNYGYTF
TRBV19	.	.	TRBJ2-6	TGTGCCAGTAGAACCCGCCAGGCCCCCGGGGCCAACGTCCTGACTTTC	CASRTRQAPGANVLTF
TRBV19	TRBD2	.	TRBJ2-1	TGTGCCAGTAGTGTTGGACTAGCGGGAGGGCCGTACAATGAGCAGTTCTTC	CASSVGLAGGPYNEQFF
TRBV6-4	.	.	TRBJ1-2	TGTGCCAGCAGTGACAGGGGGGTGGCCTATGGCTACACCTTC	CASSDRGVAYGYTF
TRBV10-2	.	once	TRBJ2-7	TGCGCCAGCAGTGAGTCGTCAAATCTGGCCAGGGGTCACGAGCAGTACTTC	CASSESSNLARGHEQYF
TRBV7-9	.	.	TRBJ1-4	TGTGCCAGCAGCTTTTCAAATGGGGCGGAGGGTGAAAAACTGTTTTTT	CASSFSNGAEGEKLFF
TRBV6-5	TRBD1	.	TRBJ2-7	TGTGCCAGCAGCAACCCGGGACAGTTCGAGCAGTACTTC	CASSNPGQFEQYF
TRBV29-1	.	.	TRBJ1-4	TGCAGCGTTGCCGAGCGGGGGAATGAAAAACTGTTTTTT	CSVAERGNEKLFF
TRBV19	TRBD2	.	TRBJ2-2	TGTGCCAGTAGTACTGCAATTAGCGGGGACGACACCGGGGAGCTGTTTTTT	CASSTAISGDDTGELFF
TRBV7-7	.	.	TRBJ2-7	TGTGCCAGCAGCTTAACTGATACCGGCGAGCAGTACTTC	CASSLTDTGEQYF
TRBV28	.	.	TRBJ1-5	TGTGCCAGCAGACCAACAAGCCCCGACAGGCACAATCAGCCCCAGCATTTT	CASRPTSPDRHNQPQHF
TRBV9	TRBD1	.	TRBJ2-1	TGTGCCAGCAGTGAGAACCACCGACAGGGGTTGGTCAATGAGCAGTTCTTC	CASSENHRQGLVNEQFF
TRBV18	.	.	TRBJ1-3	TGTGCCAGCTCACCAGGACAGCCCGTCCCTGGAAACACCATATATTTT	CASSPGQPVPGNTIYF
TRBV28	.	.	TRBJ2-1	TGTGCCAGCAGCCTGGACGGCTCCTACAATGAGCAGTTCTTC	CASSLDGSYNEQFF
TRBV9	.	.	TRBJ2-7	TGTGCCAGCAGCGTAGCTGGTTCGGCGGGAATTGCCTACGAGCAGTACTTC	CASSVAGSAGIAYEQYF
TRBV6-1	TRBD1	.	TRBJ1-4	TGTGCCAGCAGTCAAGCAGGGGGTGGAGAAGAAAAACTGTTTTTT	CASSQAGGGEEKLFF
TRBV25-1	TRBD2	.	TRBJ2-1	TGTGCCACCGGGGGGGAGGACAATGAGCAGTTCTTC	CATGGEDNEQFF
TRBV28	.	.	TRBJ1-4	TGTGCCAGCATCCCTCGAGGTAGTGGTGGGAAACTGTTTTTT	CASIPRGSGGKLFF
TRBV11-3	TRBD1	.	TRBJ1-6	TGTGCCAGCAGCGGGGGGACAGGGAGGGCCCTCCACTTT	CASSGGTGRALHF
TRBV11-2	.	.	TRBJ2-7	TGTGCCAGCAGCTTGGTCGCCGGTCGGGCCGAGCAGTACTTC	CASSLVAGRAEQYF
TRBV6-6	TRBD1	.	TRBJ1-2	TGTGCCAGCAGTTCCTATCGGACAGGGTCTTTGAGGGGCTACACCTTC	CASSSYRTGSLRGYTF
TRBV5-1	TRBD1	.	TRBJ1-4	TGCGCCAGCAGCGTGGGACAGGGGACAACTAATGAAAAACTGTTTTTT	CASSVGQGTTNEKLFF
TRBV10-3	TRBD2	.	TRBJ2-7	TGTGCCATCAGGCCGAGCGGACTAGCGGGATACGAGCAGTACTTC	CAIRPSGLAGYEQYF